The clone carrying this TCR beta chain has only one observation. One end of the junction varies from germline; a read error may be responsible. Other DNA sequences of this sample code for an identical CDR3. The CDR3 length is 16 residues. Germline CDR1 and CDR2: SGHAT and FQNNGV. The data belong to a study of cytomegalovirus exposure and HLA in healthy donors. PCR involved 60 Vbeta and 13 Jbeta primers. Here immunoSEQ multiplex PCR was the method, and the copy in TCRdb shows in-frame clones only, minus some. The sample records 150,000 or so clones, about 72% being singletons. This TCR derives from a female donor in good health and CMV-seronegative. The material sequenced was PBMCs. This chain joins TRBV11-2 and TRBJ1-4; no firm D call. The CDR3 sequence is CASSFGVYRTNEKLFF. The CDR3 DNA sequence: TGTGCCAGCAGCTTCGGGGTGTACCGAACTAATGAAAAACTGTTCTTT.